This TCR beta chain was retrieved from a study of neoadjuvant nivolumab and ipilimumab in lung cancer. Overall study findings and caveats: Compared with tumor-adjacent uninvolved lung, resected tumors showed greater richness and clonality. Only two of four nivolumab-treated tumors gained richness and clonality by surgery. Only a single major-pathologic-response sample was available for clonality analysis.

Repertoires were generated with immunoSEQ multiplex PCR, while TCRdb's copy carries only in-frame clones and drops some. Seen here are about 38,000 clones, approximately 89% observed once, and the top ten hold about 3.6%. V shed 5 bases and J 6 bases; nucleotides not matched to a gene: 6. CDR1 and CDR2 (germline): SSHAT, FNYEAQ (reference sequence). This CDR3 is 15 amino acids long. Points on this clone: Its antigen is unknown.

The sample in question was peripheral blood, obtained before neoadjuvant nivolumab, alone or with ipilimumab. This receptor was identified in an adult with non-small cell lung cancer. The chain recombines TRBV7-7 with TRBJ2-3; 12 bases fit TRBD2. The CDR3 nucleotides read TGTGCCAGCAGCCAGGGGCTAGCGGGAGGGGATACGCAGTATTTT. Protein: CASSQGLAGGDTQYF.